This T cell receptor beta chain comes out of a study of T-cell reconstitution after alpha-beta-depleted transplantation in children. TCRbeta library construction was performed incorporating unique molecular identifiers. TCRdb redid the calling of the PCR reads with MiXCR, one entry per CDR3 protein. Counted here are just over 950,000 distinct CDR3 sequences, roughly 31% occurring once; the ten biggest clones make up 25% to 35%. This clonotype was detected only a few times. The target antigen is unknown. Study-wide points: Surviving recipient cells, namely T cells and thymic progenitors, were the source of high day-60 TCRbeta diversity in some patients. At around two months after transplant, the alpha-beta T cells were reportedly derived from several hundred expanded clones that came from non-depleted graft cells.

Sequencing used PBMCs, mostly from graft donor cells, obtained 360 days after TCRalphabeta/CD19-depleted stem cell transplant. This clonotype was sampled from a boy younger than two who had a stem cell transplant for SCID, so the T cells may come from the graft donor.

This chain's CDR3 is CAIRLDLAYNEQFF. In nucleotides, the CDR3 is TGTGCCATCAGACTTGACTTGGCCTACAATGAGCAGTTCTTC. The genes are TRBV10-3 and TRBJ2-1; D not certain. V lost 6 bases to trimming and J lost 2 bases, with 11 bases between them. The CDR3 loop spans 14 amino acids. The germline CDR1 and CDR2 sequences are ENHRY and SYGVKD.